Below are 3 T cell receptor beta chains sequenced from a single sample in a study of tumor-infiltrating lymphocytes in localized non-small cell lung cancer. Clones were read by immunoSEQ multiplex PCR, and TCRdb kept only the in-frame ones, dropping some. This sample has approximately 17,000 clones, with roughly 69% found just once. Sequenced sample: lung tumor tissue. Receptors were obtained from a human donor with non-small cell lung cancer.

This clone occurred once. This rearrangement joins TRBV10-2 to TRBJ1-4, with D possibly matching TRBD1 (5 bases). In germline, CDR1 is WSHSY, CDR2 SAAADI. CDR3 length equals 13 residues. V was pared by 7 bases and J by 8 bases, with 14 bases between. The CDR3: CASIGDVNEKLFF. The CDR3 region has the DNA TGCGCCAGCATTGGGGACGTAAACGAAAAACTGTTTTTT.

The table lists this clone with a few counts. The rearrangement joins TRBV7-9 to TRBJ1-2; D call uncertain. Trimming shortened V by 4 bases and J by 6 bases, and 15 bases separated the two germline ends. The CDR3 loop spans 14 amino acids. Germline V lookup: CDR1 SEHNR, CDR2 FQNEAQ (reference sequence). The CDR3 region is CASSSNNRAHGYTF. The CDR3 bases are TGTGCCAGCAGCTCCAATAACAGAGCCCATGGCTACACCTTC.

The chain has TRBV29-1 and TRBJ1-1; D is undetermined. Trimming left V 3 bases short and J 10 bases short, with 21 bases between. The CDR3 runs 14 residues. Germline CDR1 is SQVTM and CDR2 is ANQGSEA. CDR3: CSVDGRLKVPVAFF. The CDR3 bases are TGCAGCGTTGATGGGAGACTCAAAGTCCCGGTAGCTTTCTTT.